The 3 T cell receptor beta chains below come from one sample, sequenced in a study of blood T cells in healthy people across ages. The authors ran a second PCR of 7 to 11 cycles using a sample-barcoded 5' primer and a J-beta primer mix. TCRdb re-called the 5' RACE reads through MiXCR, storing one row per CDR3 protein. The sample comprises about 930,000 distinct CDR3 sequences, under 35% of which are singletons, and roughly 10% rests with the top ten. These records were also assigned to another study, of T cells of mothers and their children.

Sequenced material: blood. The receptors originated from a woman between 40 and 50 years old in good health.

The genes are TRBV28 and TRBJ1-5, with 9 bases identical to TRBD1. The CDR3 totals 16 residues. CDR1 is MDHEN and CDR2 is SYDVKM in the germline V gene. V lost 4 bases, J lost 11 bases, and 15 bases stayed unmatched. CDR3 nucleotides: TGTGCCAGCAGTTCTCAAGCCGGGACAGGGAGGGGAGCCCAGCATTTT. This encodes CASSSQAGTGRGAQHF.

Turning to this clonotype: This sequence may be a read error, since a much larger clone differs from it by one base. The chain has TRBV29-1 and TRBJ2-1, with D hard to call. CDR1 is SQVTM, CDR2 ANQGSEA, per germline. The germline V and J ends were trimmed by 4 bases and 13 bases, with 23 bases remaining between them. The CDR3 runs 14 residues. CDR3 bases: TGCAGCGTTGTAGGTCCCTACGTCCAAGAGACCCAGTTCTTC. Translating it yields CSVVGPYVQETQFF.

The CDR3 nucleotides are TGTGCCAGCTCACCGGACAGGGCTAACGGCTACACCTTC. This codes for CASSPDRANGYTF. The rearrangement links TRBV18 to TRBJ1-2, with 8 bases lining up with TRBD1. There are 13 residues in the CDR3. Germline lookup yields CDR1 KGHSH and CDR2 LQKENI. With V trimmed by 3 bases and J by 8 bases, 5 bases remained unmatched.